These 13 T cell receptor beta chains were all obtained from the same sample, sequenced in a study of molecular identifiers for immune sequencing clone quantification (dated by TCRdb to between 2017 and 2018). Libraries were constructed by PCR. These reads were obtained on a NextSeq 500. Clones were called with MiXCR by TCRdb after fastp trimmed the public reads at Q25, and only in-frame beta chains were retained. Here each entry gathers all rows of one CDR3 protein and keeps the most common genes and DNA. This sample lists hundreds of thousands of distinct CDR3 sequences; over 25% were detected once. The ten largest clones take up 0.7% to 0.95% of the sample. The sequenced sample consisted of naive CD8+ T cells from blood, with Jurkat cell RNA spiked in. Interpreted using the paper, the cell subset or site label stands for: FACS-sorted CD8+CD4-CCR7+CD45RA+ naive T cells. Receptors originate from a human donor in good health. Some libraries in this study had Jurkat cell RNA spiked in.

This clonotype was counted between two and nine times. The chain couples TRBV13 to TRBJ2-7; 7 bases are a match to TRBD1. Per germline, CDR1 PRHDT and CDR2 FYEKMQ (reference sequence). V lost 5 bases and J lost 6; bases outside the gene matches: 7. This CDR3 has 13 residues. In DNA form, the CDR3 reads TGTGCCAGCAGCATTGGACAGGTGGTCGAGCAGTACTTC. It is translated as CASSIGQVVEQYF. Using reference TRBV13 and TRBJ2-7 for the parts outside the CDR3, the full variable domain is AAGVIQSPRHLIKEKRETATLKCYPIPRHDTVYWYQQGPGQDPQFLISFYEKMQSDKGSIPDRFSAQQFSDYHSELNMSSLELGDSALYFCASSIGQVVEQYFGPGTRLTVT.

This clonotype was found many times. The DNA for the CDR3 is TGCGCCAGCAGCCAAGATTCCCGGCCCTCGGGAACTGAAGCTTTCTTT. It specifies CASSQDSRPSGTEAFF. V gene TRBV4-3 combines with J gene TRBJ1-1; D uncertain. The V gene lost 0 bases and the J gene lost 5 bases, with 16 bases spanning the gap. The CDR3 spans 16 residues. Germline V gene lookup returns CDR1 LGHNA and CDR2 YSLEER.

This clonotype was seen many times. This chain links TRBV5-6 with TRBJ2-3, with a weak D call TRBD2 (7 bases). V gave up 0 bases and J gave up 4 bases, with 9 bases separating them. CDR1 is SGHDT, CDR2 YYEEEE, per germline. The CDR3 is made up of 14 amino acids. CDR3 DNA: TGTGCCAGCAGCTTGGCGGGGGGCTCAGATACGCAGTATTTT. As protein: CASSLAGGSDTQYF. Full variable domain (outside the CDR3, taken from reference TRBV5-6 and TRBJ2-3): DAGVTQSPTHLIKTRGQQVTLRCSPKSGHDTVSWYQQALGQGPQFIFQYYEEEERQRGNFPDRFSGHQFPNYSSELNVNALLLGDSALYLCASSLAGGSDTQYFGPGTRLTVL.

The chain links TRBV5-6 to TRBJ2-7; 12 positions match TRBD2. Germline values: CDR1 SGHDT, CDR2 YYEEEE. Trimming cost V 2 bases and J 3 bases; bases outside gene matches: 6. This CDR3 comprises 16 residues. CDR3 nucleotides: TGTGCCAGCAGCTTAGTGACTAGCGGGGGCCTCTACGAGCAGTACTTC. Translating it yields CASSLVTSGGLYEQYF.

This clonotype was recorded many times. This chain joins TRBV4-1 and TRBJ2-7; D perhaps matches TRBD2 (5 bases). CDR1 is MGHRA, CDR2 YSYEKL, per germline. CDR3 length: 15 amino acids. Trimming pared 0 bases from V and 7 bases from J, leaving 16 bases between. DNA for the CDR3: TGCGCCAGCAGCCAAGAGGGGTTGAGTTCGGGGGAGCAGTACTTC. Translated: CASSQEGLSSGEQYF.

This clonotype was detected only a few times. The chain has TRBV5-8 and TRBJ2-7; D is undetermined. The CDR3 has 14 residues. Trimming removed 0 bases at V and 6 bases at J, with 13 bases between. Germline lookup yields CDR1 SGHTS and CDR2 YDEGEE. The CDR3 spells CASSLDSHRVEQYF. The CDR3 region has the DNA TGTGCCAGCAGCTTGGACTCTCATAGGGTCGAGCAGTACTTC.

This clonotype occurred many times. The V and J genes are TRBV20-1 and TRBJ2-2; a possible D gene is TRBD1 (7 bases). Trimming left V 0 bases short and J 3 bases short, with 11 bases between. Germline CDR1 and CDR2: DFQATT and SNEGSKA (reference sequence). This CDR3 is 15 amino acids long. CDR3 residues: CSARDQGEDTGELFF. The DNA for the CDR3 is TGCAGTGCTAGAGATCAGGGGGAGGACACCGGGGAGCTGTTTTTT.

The sample holds many counts of this clonotype. Here the CDR3 reads CASSSSWASYEQYF. The DNA of the CDR3 is TGTGCCAGCAGTTCGTCTTGGGCCAGCTACGAGCAGTACTTC. The chain employs TRBV28 and TRBJ2-7; no clear D. Germline V gene sequence: CDR1 MDHEN, CDR2 SYDVKM. CDR3 length: 14 residues. Trimming pared 4 bases from V and 3 bases from J, leaving 13 bases between.

Comments on this clonotype: One junction end disagrees with the germline gene, perhaps due to a read error. The V and J genes are TRBV2 and TRBJ2-2, with D perhaps TRBD2 (7 bases). The germline gives CDR1 SNHLY, CDR2 FYNNEI. This CDR3 has 16 residues. CDR3 sequence (DNA): TGTGCCAGCAGTGAACCGGGGGGCTTAAACACCGGGGAGCTGCTTTTT. Amino acids: CASSEPGGLNTGELLF.

This clonotype occurred a few times. The gene calls are TRBV11-2 and TRBJ2-2; perhaps TRBD2 as D (6 bases). The CDR3 runs 14 residues. V lost 1 base and J 6 bases, leaving 9 bases between the germline ends. Per germline, CDR1 SGHAT and CDR2 FQNNGV. Here the CDR3 reads CASSLGGTPGELFF. For the CDR3, the DNA is TGTGCCAGCAGCTTAGGGGGGACTCCCGGGGAGCTGTTTTTT. Full variable domain (rest looked up from reference TRBV11-2 and TRBJ2-2): EAGVAQSPRYKIIEKRQSVAFWCNPISGHATLYWYQQILGQGPKLLIQFQNNGVVDDSQLPKDRFSAERLKGVDSTLKIQPAKLEDSAVYLCASSLGGTPGELFFGEGSRLTVL.

V usage is TRBV6-2 or TRBV6-3 and J usage is TRBJ1-5; unclear D gene. Germline lookup yields CDR1 MNHEY and CDR2 SVGEGT. The CDR3 is made up of 14 amino acids. V shed 2 bases and J shed 2 bases, with 7 bases lying between them. CDR3 region: CASSYMEGNQPQHF. CDR3 coding DNA: TGTGCCAGCAGTTACATGGAGGGCAATCAGCCCCAGCATTTT.

This clonotype came up many times. The rearrangement uses TRBV12-3 or TRBV12-4 and TRBJ2-1, with D hard to call. This CDR3 region has 11 residues. V lost 7 bases, J lost 9 bases, and 10 bases lay in between. CDR3 DNA: TGTGCCAGCAAGACTGTCAGTGAGCAGTTCTTC. This encodes CASKTVSEQFF.

This clonotype was counted many times. The chain links TRBV6-1 to TRBJ1-1; 7 bases fit TRBD1. This CDR3 spans 16 amino acids. Germline V lookup: CDR1 MNHNS, CDR2 SASEGT. Trimming cost V 3 bases and J 0 bases; bases outside gene matches: 7. Here the CDR3 reads CASSDLLDRLNTEAFF. As DNA, the CDR3 is TGTGCCAGCAGTGATCTACTGGACAGGTTGAACACTGAAGCTTTCTTT.